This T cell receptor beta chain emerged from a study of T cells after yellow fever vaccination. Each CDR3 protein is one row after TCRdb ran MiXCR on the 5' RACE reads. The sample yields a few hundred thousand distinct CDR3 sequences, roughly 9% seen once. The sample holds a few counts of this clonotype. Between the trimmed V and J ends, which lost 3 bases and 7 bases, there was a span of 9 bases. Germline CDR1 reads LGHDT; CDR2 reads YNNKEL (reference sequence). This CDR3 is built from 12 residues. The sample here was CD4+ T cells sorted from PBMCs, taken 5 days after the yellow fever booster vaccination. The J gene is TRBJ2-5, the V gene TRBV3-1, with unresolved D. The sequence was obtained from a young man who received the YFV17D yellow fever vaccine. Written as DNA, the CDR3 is TGTGCCAGCAGCCAGCTACCCCCGACCCAGTACTTC. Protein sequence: CASSQLPPTQYF.